Listed here are 7 T cell receptor beta chains from one sample, sequenced in a study of blood T cell repertoires in COVID-19. The assay was immunoSEQ multiplex PCR, and TCRdb's table has in-frame clones only and misses some. This sample has hundreds of thousands of clones; around 91% occur once, and the top ten carry 1% to 1.3%. Sequencing was done on a sample of PBMCs or T cells enriched from blood (not recorded which). These receptors all stem from a man between 25 and 39 years old who had recovered from COVID-19.

The genes are TRBV7-9 and TRBJ1-1; no clear D. The CDR3 has 14 amino acids. Germline V CDR1 and CDR2: SEHNR, FQNEAQ (reference sequence). The V end was cut by 0 bases, the J end by 4 bases, with 9 bases between. CDR3 DNA: TGTGCCAGCAGCTTAGCGACCGGGAGCACTGAAGCTTTCTTT. Amino acids: CASSLATGSTEAFF.

The chain is built from TRBV12-3 or TRBV12-4 and TRBJ1-1; D remains ambiguous. The CDR3 length is 12 residues. Trimming removed 6 bases at V and 0 bases at J, with 5 bases between. In DNA, the CDR3 is TGTGCCAGCAGCCGAGTGAACACTGAAGCTTTCTTT. It specifies CASSRVNTEAFF.

The V and J genes are TRBV5-1 and TRBJ1-1, with 9 bases matching TRBD1. The CDR3 spans 15 residues. V was clipped by 1 base and J by 8 bases; unmatched bases: 9. Germline V gene data show CDR1 as SGHRS and CDR2 as YFSETQ. CDR3 loop: CASSLTGTGRGEAFF. In DNA form, the CDR3 reads TGCGCCAGCAGCTTGACGGGGACAGGGCGCGGCGAAGCTTTCTTT.

This sequence joins TRBV6-5 and TRBJ2-7; 8 bases agree with TRBD1. Germline assignment: CDR1 MNHEY and CDR2 SVGAGI. The CDR3 has 13 residues. Losses at the gene ends were 4 bases for V and 3 bases for J; bases not matched to a gene: 2. This chain's CDR3 is CASSWGQDYEQYF. The CDR3 DNA is TGTGCCAGCAGTTGGGGACAGGACTACGAGCAGTACTTC.

The CDR3 region is CASTLAGKFYEQYF. DNA for the CDR3: TGTGCCAGCACCCTAGCGGGTAAATTCTACGAGCAGTACTTC. The chain recombines TRBV3-1 (or the pseudogene TRBV3-2) with TRBJ2-7; 8 bases fit TRBD2. Trimming took 7 bases from V and 3 from J; bases not matched to a gene: 8. Looked up from germline, CDR1 is LGHDT and CDR2 is YNNKEL (reference sequence). The CDR3 runs to 14 residues.

V usage is TRBV4-2 and J usage is TRBJ2-7; tentatively, D is TRBD1 (5 bases). CDR1 and CDR2 from the germline V gene are LGHNA and YNFKEQ. There are 14 residues in the CDR3. The V and J ends lost 0 bases and 2 bases respectively, with 8 bases between them. As DNA, the CDR3 is TGTGCCAGCAGCCAAGAGACAGTCGCCTACGAGCAGTACTTC. Its protein product is CASSQETVAYEQYF.

This clone was counted once. The rearrangement joins TRBV5-1 to TRBJ2-1; 12 bases fit TRBD2. Germline CDR1 and CDR2: SGHRS and YFSETQ. The CDR3 length is 15 residues. The V segment lost 0 bases and the J segment 9 bases; nucleotides outside the gene matches: 4. The CDR3 sequence: CASSLGLAGESEQFF. DNA for the CDR3: TGCGCCAGCAGCTTGGGACTAGCGGGAGAGAGTGAGCAGTTCTTC.